Each of the 29 T cell receptor beta chains below was sequenced from the same sample in a study of OX40 agonist ivuxolimab in advanced cancers. The assay was immunoSEQ multiplex PCR, and TCRdb's table has in-frame clones only and misses some. The sample has about 100,000 clones; approximately 90% are singletons. The material was CD4+ or CD8+ T cells sorted from blood, obtained in a trial of the OX40 agonist ivuxolimab. Receptor source: an adult with an advanced solid tumor such as melanoma, head and neck, liver or kidney cancer.

This sequence joins TRBV5-4 and TRBJ1-3, with a possible D match to TRBD1 (5 bases). CDR3 size: 15 residues. CDR1 SGHNT and CDR2 YYREEE come from the germline V gene (reference sequence). V lost 0 bases and J lost 2, with 9 bases in between. CDR3 in amino acids: CASSLGQRAGNTIYF. The CDR3 nucleotides are TGTGCCAGCAGCTTGGGACAGAGAGCTGGAAACACCATATATTTT.

The V gene is TRBV27, the J gene TRBJ2-7; D possibly uses TRBD1 or TRBD2 (5 bases each). This CDR3 is 14 amino acids long. Trimming pared 6 bases from V and 4 bases from J, leaving 16 bases between. From germline, CDR1 is MNHEY and CDR2 SMNVEV (reference sequence). This CDR3 reads CASRKARGGYEQYF. CDR3 DNA sequence: TGTGCCAGCAGAAAAGCCCGGGGCGGATACGAGCAGTACTTC.

V and J are TRBV29-1 and TRBJ2-2; D gene uncertain. This CDR3 has 13 residues. Germline CDR1 reads SQVTM; CDR2 reads ANQGSEA. V lost 0 bases and J lost 4, with 6 bases in between. The CDR3 DNA follows: TGCAGCGTTGAAGATCTTCGCACCGGGGAGCTGTTTTTT. Translating gives CSVEDLRTGELFF.

The chain couples TRBV4-2 to TRBJ2-7; 12 nucleotides agree with TRBD2. The CDR3 runs 16 residues. The germline V gene has CDR1 LGHNA and CDR2 YNFKEQ. Trimming cost V 4 bases and J 2 bases; bases outside gene matches: 6. Written as DNA, the CDR3 is TGTGCCAGCAGCCGCCTAGGACTAGCGGGGACCTACGAGCAGTACTTC. Translated, it gives CASSRLGLAGTYEQYF.

V gene TRBV9 combines with J gene TRBJ2-1; 8 bases agree with TRBD2. The V gene end was trimmed by 3 bases and the J gene end by 0 bases; junction bases not matched to a gene: 2. The CDR3 is made up of 15 amino acids. From germline, CDR1 is SGDLS and CDR2 YYNGEE. The CDR3 nucleotides are TGTGCCAGCAGCGATAGCGGGACCTCCTACAATGAGCAGTTCTTC. Translated: CASSDSGTSYNEQFF.

The chain is built from TRBV19 and TRBJ1-5, with D unclear. Deletions cut 1 base from V and 7 bases from J, with 11 bases between. Germline V gene sequence: CDR1 LNHDA, CDR2 SQIVND (reference sequence). This CDR3 has 14 amino acids. As DNA, the CDR3 is TGTGCCAGTAGTATAGGGGCGCCGGGGCAGCCCCAGCATTTT. It yields the protein CASSIGAPGQPQHF.

This clone was counted a few times. V gene TRBV7-8 combines with J gene TRBJ1-5, with 7 bases fitting TRBD1. The junction had 5 bases not matched to a gene; V was cut back by 4 bases and J by 2 bases. CDR1 and CDR2 from the germline V gene are SGHVS and FQNEAQ. The CDR3 spans 15 residues. The CDR3 sequence: CASSSDRVGNQPQHF. DNA of the CDR3: TGTGCCAGCAGCTCAGACAGGGTCGGCAATCAGCCCCAGCATTTT.

The chain uses TRBV10-3 and TRBJ2-2, with 12 bases lining up with TRBD2. The CDR3 has 16 residues. The V gene's germline CDR1 is ENHRY and CDR2 SYGVKD. V lost 4 bases and J lost 0; bases outside the gene matches: 0. CDR3 bases: TGTGCCATCAGTGGGACTAGCGGGACGAACACCGGGGAGCTGTTTTTT. The encoded protein is CAISGTSGTNTGELFF.

This chain links TRBV5-5 with TRBJ1-5, with a weak D call TRBD1 (6 bases). The CDR3 loop spans 15 amino acids. Trimming took off 5 bases at V and 0 bases at J, with 12 bases between the two ends. In germline, CDR1 is SGHKS, CDR2 YYEKEE (reference sequence). The CDR3 here is CASSLRGSSNQPQHF. CDR3 nucleotides: TGTGCCAGCAGTCTCAGGGGCTCTAGCAATCAGCCCCAGCATTTT.

V gene TRBV19 combines with J gene TRBJ2-6; no definite D call. The germline gives CDR1 LNHDA, CDR2 SQIVND (reference sequence). V lost 7 bases, J lost 0 bases, and 7 bases lay in between. The CDR3 extends over 14 amino acids. The CDR3 loop is CASIDGSGANVLTF. The CDR3 bases are TGTGCCAGTATCGATGGCTCTGGGGCCAACGTCCTGACTTTC.

This chain uses TRBV14 with TRBJ2-7; no definite D call. The germline CDR1 and CDR2 sequences are SGHDN and FVKESK. Trimming removed 1 base at V and 3 bases at J, with 10 bases between. There are 14 residues in the CDR3. Here the CDR3 DNA reads TGTGCCAGCAGCCAAGCATACCCGTTCTACGAGCAGTACTTC. Translated, it gives CASSQAYPFYEQYF.

The chain recombines TRBV6-5 with TRBJ1-2, with D possibly TRBD1 on 6 matching bases. The CDR3 is 16 amino acids. The germline CDR1 and CDR2 sequences are MNHEY and SVGAGI. V was trimmed by 0 bases and J by 7 bases, leaving 18 bases between them. CDR3 bases: TGTGCCAGCAGTTACTCGTTGTCACAGGGCTTATCTGGCTACACCTTC. Encoded protein: CASSYSLSQGLSGYTF.

The rearrangement uses TRBV6-5 and TRBJ1-1, with TRBD1 matching 7 bases. This CDR3 has 15 amino acids. The germline V gene encodes CDR1 MNHEY and CDR2 SVGAGI. The trim removed 4 bases at V and 0 bases at J, leaving 5 bases unmatched. Written as DNA, the CDR3 is TGTGCCAGCAGTTGGGACAGAAGAATGAACACTGAAGCTTTCTTT. Translated: CASSWDRRMNTEAFF.

This clone was counted a single time. The chain carries TRBV18 and TRBJ2-2, with D hard to call. There are 17 residues in the CDR3. Germline V CDR1 and CDR2: KGHSH, LQKENI. Trimming stripped 1 base from V and 1 base from J, with 13 bases between. CDR3 region: CASSPLWQAVNTGELFF. The DNA of the CDR3 is TGTGCCAGCTCACCACTCTGGCAGGCCGTGAACACCGGGGAGCTGTTTTTT.

This chain joins TRBV6-1 and TRBJ2-1, with 12 bases identical to TRBD2. The germline CDR1 and CDR2 sequences are MNHNS and SASEGT. V dropped 5 bases and J dropped 6; count of bases not matched to a gene: 8. CDR3 length: 16 residues. For the CDR3, the DNA is TGTGCCAGCAGTAAAGAGACTAGCGGGAGAACCAATGAGCAGTTCTTC. Translated, it gives CASSKETSGRTNEQFF.

The chain carries TRBV21-1 and TRBJ2-4; the D call TRBD1 from the table was never checked on the DNA. TRBV21-1 is a pseudogene segment. The CDR3 covers 15 residues. In DNA form, the CDR3 reads TGTGCCAAAGTGTCTCTTAGGGACAGCAAAAACATTCAGTACTTC. Encoded protein: CAKVSLRDSKNIQYF.

In regard to this clone: A read error may produce the germline difference seen at one junction end. The V call is TRBV6-1, the J call TRBJ1-4; 8 bases match TRBD1. Germline-derived CDR1 and CDR2 are MNHNS and SASEGT. The CDR3 extends over 13 amino acids. CDR3 DNA sequence: TGTGCCAGCAGCGGACAGGGAAGTGAAAAACTGTTCTTT. This translates into CASSGQGSEKLFF.

This rearrangement joins TRBV5-4 to TRBJ2-7, with 8 bases identical to TRBD1. V lost 4 bases and J lost 3; bases outside the gene matches: 12. There are 16 residues in the CDR3. CDR1 is SGHNT, CDR2 YYREEE, per germline (reference sequence). The CDR3 nucleotides are TGTGCCAGCAGCCCCTTCCAGGGGGCAGGGTACTACGAGCAGTACTTC. It translates to CASSPFQGAGYYEQYF.

The V call is TRBV13, the J call TRBJ1-1, with 7 bases lining up with TRBD1. Germline V CDR1 and CDR2: PRHDT, FYEKMQ (reference sequence). The ends lost 5 bases at V and 4 bases at J; junction bases unmatched: 4. There are 13 residues in the CDR3. The CDR3 DNA is TGTGCCAGCAGCGGTCCAGGGGGCACTGAAGCTTTCTTT. It codes for CASSGPGGTEAFF.

This chain connects TRBV6-5 to TRBJ1-3; D not certain. The CDR3 is 14 residues long. The V gene's germline CDR1 is MNHEY and CDR2 SVGAGI. Between the trimmed V and J ends, which lost 7 bases and 1 base, there was a span of 11 bases. CDR3 nucleotides: TGTGCCAGCACTCACGAGGAGTCTGGAAACACCATATATTTT. Amino acids: CASTHEESGNTIYF.

The CDR3 nucleotides are TGTGCCAGTGTGCTAGTGTTCGACAGGGGATATGGCTACACCTTC. Protein: CASVLVFDRGYGYTF. This sequence joins TRBV6-5 and TRBJ1-2; 8 bases are a match to TRBD1. CDR3 length equals 15 residues. V trimming: 9 bases; J trimming: 5 bases; junction bases outside the gene matches: 14. Germline CDR1 reads MNHEY; CDR2 reads SVGAGI.

The genes are TRBV28 and TRBJ2-5; unclear D gene. V was clipped by 3 bases and J by 1 base, with 3 bases between them. Germline assignment: CDR1 MDHEN and CDR2 SYDVKM. The CDR3 loop spans 12 amino acids. The CDR3 DNA reads TGTGCCAGCAGTTTGGCCCAAGAGACCCAGTACTTC. Translated, it gives CASSLAQETQYF.

The gene calls are TRBV7-3 and TRBJ2-2; 13 nucleotides match TRBD2. With 3 bases clipped from V and 7 bases from J, the junction kept 8 bases outside the gene matches. CDR1 is SGHTA and CDR2 is FQGTGA in the germline V gene. This CDR3 has 17 amino acids. CDR3 in DNA: TGTGCCAGCAGCTTCCCTCGACTAGCGGGAGGCGGCGGGGAGCTGTTTTTT. As protein: CASSFPRLAGGGGELFF.

The J gene is TRBJ1-1, the V gene TRBV6-6; 9 bases match TRBD1. The germline gives CDR1 MNHNY, CDR2 SVGAGI (reference sequence). The CDR3 is 12 residues long. With V trimmed by 7 bases and J by 5 bases, 2 bases remained unmatched. The CDR3 DNA sequence: TGTGCCAGCAAGGGGACAGGGACTGAAGCTTTCTTT. Translated, it gives CASKGTGTEAFF.

Turning to this clone: A junction boundary mismatches the germline segment, possibly from a read error. This chain links TRBV28 with TRBJ2-4, with TRBD2 matching 7 bases. This CDR3 has 13 amino acids. The germline CDR1 and CDR2 sequences are MDHEN and SYDVKM. CDR3 sequence reads: CASSQPTSRPGHF. The CDR3 DNA reads as TGTGCCAGCAGTCAACCGACTAGCCGGCCTGGGCACTTC.

This rearrangement joins TRBV25-1 to TRBJ2-5; D gene unclear. There are 11 residues in the CDR3. V was cut by 4 bases and J by 1 base, with 1 base left in between. Germline-derived CDR1 and CDR2 are MGHDK and SYGVNS. The CDR3, as DNA: TGTGCCAGCAGTGTCCAAGAGACCCAGTACTTC. Residues: CASSVQETQYF.

Here the CDR3 DNA reads TGCAGCGTCGCAGGACTGACGGTCTCTGGAAACACCATATATTTT. This gives the protein CSVAGLTVSGNTIYF. The V gene is TRBV29-1, the J gene TRBJ1-3; D is ambiguous. The CDR3 spans 15 residues. The ends were cut back, 6 bases at V and 0 bases at J, with 15 bases in the middle. Germline V gene sequence: CDR1 SQVTM, CDR2 ANQGSEA.

The chain carries TRBV7-2 and TRBJ2-7; D call uncertain. This CDR3 is built from 15 residues. Trimming removed 5 bases from V and 2 bases from J, with 16 bases in between. Per germline, CDR1 SGHTA and CDR2 FQGNSA. Written as DNA, the CDR3 is TGTGCCAGCAGCAGAACCGGGCGTCCTCCCTACGAGCAGTACTTC. Translating gives CASSRTGRPPYEQYF.

The sample holds a few counts of this clone. The chain joins TRBV4-2 to TRBJ1-5; D perhaps matches TRBD1 (5 bases). Per germline, CDR1 LGHNA and CDR2 YNFKEQ. The V end was cut by 8 bases, the J end by 3 bases, with 8 bases between. The CDR3 runs to 12 residues. CDR3 nucleotide sequence: TGTGCCAGCGGGGACGTCAATCAGCCCCAGCATTTT. As protein: CASGDVNQPQHF.